The 29 T cell receptor beta chains reported below all come from one sample, sequenced in a study of T cell changes during pregnancy in multiple sclerosis (dated by TCRdb to between 2019 and 2020). Library method: the immunoSEQ multiplex PCR assay. TCRdb retrieved this table from immuneACCESS and kept in-frame rearrangements only. Not all clones are present; in checked studies, unresolved V genes account for under half, and no reason is known for the remainder. The sample table shows 90,000 to 120,000 clones, and roughly 90% are seen once. The ten largest make up 0.78% of the sample. The starting material was peripheral blood, obtained in the third trimester of pregnancy. The receptors here all came from a female donor in good health, enrolled as a control in a pregnancy study.

This chain joins TRBV7-2 and TRBJ1-1, with D possibly being TRBD1 (5 bases). This CDR3 is 13 amino acids long. Germline V CDR1 and CDR2: SGHTA, FQGNSA. Deletions cut 5 bases from V and 5 bases from J, with 12 bases between. The CDR3 spells CASSRKGATEAFF. DNA of the CDR3: TGTGCCAGCAGCCGGAAAGGGGCAACTGAAGCTTTCTTT.

The V and J genes are TRBV7-2 and TRBJ2-4, with a tentative D call TRBD1 (6 bases). This CDR3 is 15 amino acids long. Germline V gene sequence: CDR1 SGHTA, CDR2 FQGNSA. Trimming took 2 bases from V and 3 from J, leaving 11 bases between them. CDR3 sequence reads: CASSLQGTGKNIQYF. CDR3 DNA sequence: TGTGCCAGCAGCTTACAGGGGACGGGCAAAAACATTCAGTACTTC.

The chain uses TRBV6-4 and TRBJ1-1; D unresolved. Germline CDR1 MRHNA, CDR2 SNTAGT. V was cut by 4 bases and J by 2 bases, with 8 bases left in between. This CDR3 has 13 residues. The CDR3 loop reads CASSVGANTEAFF. The CDR3 DNA sequence: TGTGCCAGCAGTGTGGGAGCAAACACTGAAGCTTTCTTT.

The chain joins TRBV7-2 to TRBJ1-1, with 11 nucleotides matching TRBD1. V was clipped by 1 base and J by 4 bases; unmatched bases: 5. Germline assignment: CDR1 SGHTA and CDR2 FQGNSA. The CDR3 length is 16 residues. The CDR3 DNA reads TGTGCCAGCAGCTTAGAAGGGACAGGGGGAGTCACTGAAGCTTTCTTT. Its translation: CASSLEGTGGVTEAFF.

This chain connects TRBV2 to TRBJ2-5; TRBD1 aligns across 7 bases. Trimming took 4 bases from V and 3 from J; bases not matched to a gene: 2. This CDR3 has 13 amino acids. Germline CDR1 and CDR2: SNHLY and FYNNEI. Here the CDR3 reads CASSAGGEETQYF. CDR3 DNA: TGTGCCAGCAGTGCAGGGGGTGAAGAGACCCAGTACTTC.

The V call is TRBV9, the J call TRBJ1-2; 7 bases match TRBD1. CDR3 length equals 13 residues. Germline V gene data show CDR1 as SGDLS and CDR2 as YYNGEE. V gave up 4 bases and J gave up 6 bases; unmatched junction bases: 6. This CDR3 is CASSILTGNGYTF. CDR3 DNA sequence: TGTGCCAGCAGCATATTGACAGGGAATGGCTACACCTTC.

This chain links TRBV7-8 with TRBJ1-2, with a possible D match to TRBD1 (5 bases). The ends were cut back, 5 bases at V and 6 bases at J, with 16 bases in the middle. CDR3 size: 14 residues. CDR1 is SGHVS and CDR2 is FQNEAQ in the germline V gene. The CDR3 DNA sequence: TGTGCCAGCAGCGGCCGCGCGGGGGGACATGGCTACACCTTC. It encodes CASSGRAGGHGYTF. Full variable domain (remainder filled in from reference TRBV7-8 and TRBJ1-2): GAGVSQSPRYKVAKRGQDVALRCDPISGHVSLFWYQQALGQGPEFLTYFQNEAQLDKSGLPSDRFFAERPEGSVSTLKIQRTQQEDSAVYLCASSGRAGGHGYTFGSGTRLTVV.

CDR3 loop: CASSQDLGGEAGELFF. CDR3 coding DNA: TGTGCCAGCAGCCAAGATTTAGGGGGGGAGGCCGGGGAGCTGTTTTTT. The chain recombines TRBV4-2 with TRBJ2-2; a possible D gene is TRBD2 (7 bases). V was cut by 0 bases and J by 6 bases, with 14 bases left in between. The CDR3 loop spans 16 amino acids. In germline, CDR1 is LGHNA, CDR2 YNFKEQ.

The gene calls are TRBV5-4 and TRBJ2-7, with 10 bases aligning to TRBD2. The trim removed 3 bases at V and 4 bases at J, leaving 4 bases unmatched. Looked up from germline, CDR1 is SGHNT and CDR2 is YYREEE (reference sequence). The CDR3 is 14 residues long. CDR3 amino acids: CASSSAGGPYEQYF. The CDR3 bases are TGTGCCAGCAGCTCAGCGGGGGGGCCTTACGAGCAGTACTTC.

This clone showed up just once. The V gene is TRBV4-3, the J gene TRBJ1-6, with D perhaps TRBD1 (6 bases). Trimming took off 1 base at V and 10 bases at J, with 11 bases between the two ends. The length of the CDR3 is 14 residues. Germline lookup yields CDR1 LGHNA and CDR2 YSLEER. This CDR3 reads CASSQVWGTSPLHF. DNA for the CDR3: TGCGCCAGCAGCCAAGTATGGGGGACATCACCCCTCCACTTT.

This rearrangement joins TRBV19 to TRBJ1-5, with TRBD1 matching 9 bases. CDR1 and CDR2 (germline): LNHDA, SQIVND (reference sequence). The trim removed 3 bases at V and 1 base at J, leaving 1 base unmatched. The CDR3 is made up of 15 amino acids. The CDR3 protein is CASSMDRGSNQPQHF. The CDR3 DNA sequence: TGTGCCAGTAGTATGGACAGGGGAAGCAATCAGCCCCAGCATTTT.

The chain links TRBV30 to TRBJ1-2; TRBD1 agrees at 9 bases. Trimming took 3 bases from V and 7 from J; bases not matched to a gene: 6. The germline V gene encodes CDR1 GTSNPN and CDR2 SVGIG (reference sequence). CDR3 length: 13 residues. The DNA of the CDR3 is TGTGCCTGGAGCCCCACAGGGGGCTCTGGCTACACCTTC. This gives the protein CAWSPTGGSGYTF.

This clone was counted once. The chain uses TRBV27 and TRBJ2-1; 7 bases line up with TRBD2. After removal of 6 bases from V and 7 bases from J, the junction contained 3 bases not matched to a gene. The CDR3 sequence is 12 residues long. Germline CDR1 and CDR2: MNHEY and SMNVEV (reference sequence). The chain's CDR3 is CASSISGNEQFF. CDR3 in DNA: TGTGCCAGCAGCATTAGCGGGAATGAGCAGTTCTTC.

The CDR3 here is CASSIEGGPISSYEQYF. The CDR3 coding sequence is TGTGCCAGTAGTATAGAGGGGGGGCCGATTAGCTCCTACGAGCAGTACTTC. This rearrangement joins TRBV19 to TRBJ2-7; possible D gene TRBD2, 7 bases. This CDR3 region has 17 residues. V shed 0 bases and J shed 0 bases, with 15 bases lying between them. CDR1 and CDR2 from the germline V gene are LNHDA and SQIVND (reference sequence).

CDR3 DNA: TGTGCCAGCTCACCGGGGCAGGGGGACTACGAGCAGTACTTC. Amino acids: CASSPGQGDYEQYF. J is TRBJ2-7 and V is TRBV18, with TRBD1 matching 7 bases. This CDR3 has 14 residues. V lost 3 bases, J lost 3 bases, and 5 bases stayed unmatched. Germline V lookup: CDR1 KGHSH, CDR2 LQKENI.

The gene calls are TRBV5-1 and TRBJ2-2; a weak D match, TRBD2 (5 bases). V shed 0 bases and J shed 5 bases, with 14 bases lying between them. The CDR3 loop spans 16 amino acids. Per the germline V gene, CDR1 is SGHRS and CDR2 is YFSETQ. CDR3: CASSLEFSRVTGELFF. The CDR3 DNA is TGCGCCAGCAGCTTGGAGTTTTCGAGGGTAACCGGGGAGCTGTTTTTT.

This clone has a handful of counts. The rearrangement joins TRBV7-3 to TRBJ2-1; 8 nucleotides agree with TRBD2. Germline trimming cut 5 bases from V and 7 bases from J; bases unmatched to any gene: 1. Germline-derived CDR1 and CDR2 are SGHTA and FQGTGA. The CDR3 extends over 12 amino acids. This chain's CDR3 is CASSPGGNEQFF. The CDR3 nucleotides are TGTGCCAGCAGCCCGGGGGGGAATGAGCAGTTCTTC.

J is TRBJ2-6 and V is TRBV5-4; D may be TRBD2 (6 bases). V was cut by 2 bases and J by 1 base, with 13 bases left in between. This CDR3 region has 17 residues. Germline assignment: CDR1 SGHNT and CDR2 YYREEE (reference sequence). CDR3 region: CASSFRDSLSGANVLTF. The CDR3 nucleotides are TGTGCCAGCAGCTTCCGGGACTCCTTGTCTGGGGCCAACGTCCTGACTTTC.

The chain combines TRBV5-4 with TRBJ1-2; unclear D gene. Germline lookup yields CDR1 SGHNT and CDR2 YYREEE (reference sequence). The CDR3 is 16 residues long. V was trimmed by 3 bases and J by 3 bases, leaving 18 bases between them. The CDR3 region is CASSSPSPQVDYGYTF. In nucleotides, the CDR3 is TGTGCCAGCAGCTCACCATCCCCCCAGGTTGACTATGGCTACACCTTC.

The V gene is TRBV7-9, the J gene TRBJ1-1; maybe TRBD1 (5 bases). V was trimmed by 5 bases and J by 4 bases, leaving 11 bases between them. The CDR3 is 13 amino acids. The germline gives CDR1 SEHNR, CDR2 FQNEAQ (reference sequence). The CDR3 nucleotides are TGTGCCAGCAGCACCTCCGGGGGCACTGAAGCTTTCTTT. Residues: CASSTSGGTEAFF.

CDR3 DNA: TGTGCCTGGATTAACCCCAGGATGAACACTGAAGCTTTCTTT. Translating gives CAWINPRMNTEAFF. The rearrangement links TRBV30 to TRBJ1-1, with unresolved D. CDR1 GTSNPN and CDR2 SVGIG come from the germline V gene (reference sequence). The germline V and J ends were trimmed by 4 bases and 0 bases, with 12 bases remaining between them. The CDR3 runs 14 residues.

The chain couples TRBV6-5 to TRBJ1-3, with a weak D call TRBD1 (5 bases). The CDR3 runs 14 residues. V lost 8 bases to trimming and J lost 5 bases, with 16 bases between them. The germline CDR1 and CDR2 sequences are MNHEY and SVGAGI. CDR3 sequence reads: CASRPGQGRNTIYF. CDR3 nucleotides: TGTGCCAGCCGACCCGGCCAGGGTCGAAACACCATATATTTT.

This rearrangement joins TRBV4-3 to TRBJ1-2; tentative D call: TRBD1 (6 bases). The ends were cut back, 0 bases at V and 5 bases at J, with 13 bases in the middle. Germline lookup yields CDR1 LGHNA and CDR2 YSLEER. The CDR3 covers 15 residues. As DNA, the CDR3 is TGCGCCAGCAGCCAAGATGGACAGACGATTTATGGCTACACCTTC. Amino acids: CASSQDGQTIYGYTF.

CDR3 nucleotides: TGTGCCATCAGTGAGTCCCTACCGGGACATGGGGACAATGAGCAGTTCTTC. This codes for CAISESLPGHGDNEQFF. This chain joins TRBV10-3 and TRBJ2-1, with a possible D match to TRBD1 (6 bases). The CDR3 is made up of 17 amino acids. Trimming pared 0 bases from V and 5 bases from J, leaving 17 bases between. Per the germline V gene, CDR1 is ENHRY and CDR2 is SYGVKD.

This sequence joins TRBV6-5 and TRBJ2-3; 9 nucleotides line up with TRBD1. The CDR3 contains 15 residues. V lost 6 bases, J lost 3 bases, and 7 bases stayed unmatched. Germline loops: CDR1 MNHEY, CDR2 SVGAGI. The CDR3 nucleotides are TGTGCCAGCAGCCCACTGGGACAGGGAACAGATACGCAGTATTTT. Amino acid sequence: CASSPLGQGTDTQYF.

This clone was seen once. The chain is built from TRBV27 and TRBJ2-3; 9 bases are a match to TRBD1. This CDR3 has 17 residues. Looked up from germline, CDR1 is MNHEY and CDR2 is SMNVEV (reference sequence). J lost 1 base, V lost 8 bases, and 13 bases had no gene match. The CDR3 nucleotides are TGTGCCAGCTGCCTAACGACAGGGGGGTTGGGCACAGATACGCAGTATTTT. Translating gives CASCLTTGGLGTDTQYF.

J is TRBJ2-2 and V is TRBV30, with 8 bases that match TRBD2. The CDR3 contains 16 residues. From germline, CDR1 is GTSNPN and CDR2 SVGIG (reference sequence). The V segment lost 5 bases and the J segment 2 bases; nucleotides outside the gene matches: 10. The CDR3 bases are TGTGCCTGGGCCCCATTGGCGGGGGGAAACACCGGGGAGCTGTTTTTT. Its translation: CAWAPLAGGNTGELFF.

The gene calls are TRBV2 and TRBJ2-3, with TRBD1 as a possible D gene (6 bases). The germline gives CDR1 SNHLY, CDR2 FYNNEI. The CDR3 covers 15 residues. V was cut by 6 bases and J by 0 bases, with 13 bases left in between. The CDR3 DNA reads TGTGCCAGCAGAGAAACAGGGCCAAGCACAGATACGCAGTATTTT. It translates to CASRETGPSTDTQYF.

V is TRBV5-4 and J is TRBJ1-2, with D possibly matching TRBD1 (6 bases). This CDR3 has 14 amino acids. Trimming left V 4 bases short and J 5 bases short, with 15 bases between. Germline values: CDR1 SGHNT, CDR2 YYREEE (reference sequence). CDR3 coding DNA: TGTGCCAGCAGCCCCGGGACAACCGGTTATGGCTACACCTTC. Its translation: CASSPGTTGYGYTF.